The source of this TCR beta chain is a study of CXCR3-negative and CXCR3-positive naive CD8 T cells. This CDR3 contains 13 residues. Per germline, CDR1 DFQATT and CDR2 SNEGSKA (reference sequence). Every subset of CD8+ T cells was sorted in triplicate at 300,000 cells each. Phenotypically, naive CD8+ T cells corresponded to CD45RO-CCR7+CD27+CD95-. Regarding this clonotype: Its antigen is currently unknown.

The method, 5' RACE with UMI labels, was used to prepare the TRB cDNA libraries. After re-calling the 5' RACE reads, TCRdb lists one entry per CDR3 protein, DNA absent. Its table records over 45,000 distinct CDR3 sequences. Overall study results and limits: Researchers report that CXCR3-positive naive cells carry more hydrophobic TRB CDR3s than CXCR3-negative naive cells. Both naive subsets, CXCR3-negative and CXCR3-positive, displayed similar TRBV-TRBJ usage, unlike memory cells.

The sample was naive CXCR3- CD8+ T cells from blood. The subset: CD45RO-CCR7+CD27+CD95- naive CD8+ T cells lacking CXCR3 (TNR3-). The chain combines TRBV20-1 with TRBJ2-2; TCRdb indicates TRBD1, and absent DNA this call remains unverified. This TCR was sampled from a human donor in good health. Some clones in this sample may be carry-over from other donors' samples. The CDR3: CSARGQPTGELFF.